At least ten counts were recorded for the clone carrying this TCR beta chain. Germline lookup yields CDR1 MGHRA and CDR2 YSYEKL. The ends lost 0 bases at V and 7 bases at J; junction bases unmatched: 6. CDR3 length equals 16 residues. This sample was included in a study of neurological immune-mediated disorders. 5'RACE with 10-nucleotide random UMIs produced the cDNA. From 15-18 subjects, every sequencing run obtained over 190 million TCR-beta sequences. TCRdb re-derived calls from the 5' RACE reads in MiXCR, one entry per CDR3 protein. The data hold roughly 30,000 distinct CDR3 sequences, with approximately 5% observed a single time.

The sequence came from a woman aged 45-59 years in good health. Source material: CD4+ T cells from blood. The chain employs TRBV4-1 and TRBJ2-1; TRBD2 agrees at 10 bases. CDR3 loop: CASSQDSSGGANEQFF. The CDR3 DNA reads TGCGCCAGCAGCCAAGATTCCAGCGGGGGGGCAAATGAGCAGTTCTTC.